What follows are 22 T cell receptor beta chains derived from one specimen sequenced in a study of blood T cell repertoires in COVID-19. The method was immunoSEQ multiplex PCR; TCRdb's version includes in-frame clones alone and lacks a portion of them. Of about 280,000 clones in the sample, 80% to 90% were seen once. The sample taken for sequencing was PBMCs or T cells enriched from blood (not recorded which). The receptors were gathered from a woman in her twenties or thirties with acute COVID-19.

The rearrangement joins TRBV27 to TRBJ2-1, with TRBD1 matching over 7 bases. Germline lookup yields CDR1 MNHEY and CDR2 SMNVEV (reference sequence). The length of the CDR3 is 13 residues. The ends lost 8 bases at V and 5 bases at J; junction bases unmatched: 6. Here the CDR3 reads CASRPGTDNEQFF. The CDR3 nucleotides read TGTGCCAGCCGTCCCGGGACAGACAATGAGCAGTTCTTC.

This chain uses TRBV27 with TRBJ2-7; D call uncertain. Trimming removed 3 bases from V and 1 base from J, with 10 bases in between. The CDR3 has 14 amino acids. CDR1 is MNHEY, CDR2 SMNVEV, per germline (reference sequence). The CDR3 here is CASSFLDRSYEQYF. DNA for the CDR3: TGTGCCAGCAGTTTCCTAGATAGGTCCTACGAGCAGTACTTC.

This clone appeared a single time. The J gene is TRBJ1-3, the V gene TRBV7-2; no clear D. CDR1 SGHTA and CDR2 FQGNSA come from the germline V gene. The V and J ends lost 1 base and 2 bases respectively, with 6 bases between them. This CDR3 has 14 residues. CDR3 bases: TGTGCCAGCAGCTTAGTCACAGCTGGAAACACCATATATTTT. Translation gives CASSLVTAGNTIYF.

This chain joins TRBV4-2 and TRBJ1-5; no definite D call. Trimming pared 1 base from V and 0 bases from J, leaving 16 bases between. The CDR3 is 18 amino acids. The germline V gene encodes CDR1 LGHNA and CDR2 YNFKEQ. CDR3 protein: CASSQAPEDYNSNQPQHF. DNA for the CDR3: TGTGCCAGCAGCCAAGCCCCTGAGGACTACAATAGCAATCAGCCCCAGCATTTT.

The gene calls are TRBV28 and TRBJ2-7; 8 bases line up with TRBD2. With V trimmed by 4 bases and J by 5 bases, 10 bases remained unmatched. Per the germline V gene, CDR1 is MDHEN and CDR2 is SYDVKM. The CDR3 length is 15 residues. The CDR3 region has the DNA TGTGCCAGCAGTTCCCCTCCGGGAGGGGTCGACGAGCAGTACTTC. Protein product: CASSSPPGGVDEQYF.

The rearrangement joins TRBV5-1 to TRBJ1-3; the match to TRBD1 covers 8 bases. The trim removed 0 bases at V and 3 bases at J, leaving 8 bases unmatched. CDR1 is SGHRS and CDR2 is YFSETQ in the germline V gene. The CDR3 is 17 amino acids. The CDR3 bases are TGCGCCAGCAGCTTGGCCCCGACAGGGGCCGGTGGAAACACCATATATTTT. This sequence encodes CASSLAPTGAGGNTIYF. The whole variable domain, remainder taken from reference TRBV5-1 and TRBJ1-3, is KAGVTQTPRYLIKTRGQQVTLSCSPISGHRSVSWYQQTPGQGLQFLFEYFSETQRNKGNFPGRFSGRQFSNSRSEMNVSTLELGDSALYLCASSLAPTGAGGNTIYFGEGSWLTVV.

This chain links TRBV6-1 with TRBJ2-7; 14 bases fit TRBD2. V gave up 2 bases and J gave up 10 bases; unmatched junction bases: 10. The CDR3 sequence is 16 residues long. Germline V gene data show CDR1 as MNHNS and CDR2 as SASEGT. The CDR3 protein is CASSELRGLAGVEQYF. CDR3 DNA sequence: TGTGCCAGCAGTGAATTAAGGGGACTAGCGGGAGTGGAACAGTACTTC.

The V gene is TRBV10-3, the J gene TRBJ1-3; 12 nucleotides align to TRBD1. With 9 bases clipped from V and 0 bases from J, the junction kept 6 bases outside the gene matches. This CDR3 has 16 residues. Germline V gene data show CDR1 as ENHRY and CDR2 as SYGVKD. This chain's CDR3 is CAITGTGGLSGNTIYF. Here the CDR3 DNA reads TGTGCCATAACCGGGACAGGGGGCCTCTCTGGAAACACCATATATTTT.

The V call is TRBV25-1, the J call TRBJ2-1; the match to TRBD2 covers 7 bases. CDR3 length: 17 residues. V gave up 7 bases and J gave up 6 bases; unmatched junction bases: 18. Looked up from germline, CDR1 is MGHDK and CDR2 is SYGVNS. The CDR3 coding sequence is TGTGCCAGCACCCGTCCGGCGGGAGAACTCGGAGGCAATGAGCAGTTCTTC. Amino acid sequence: CASTRPAGELGGNEQFF. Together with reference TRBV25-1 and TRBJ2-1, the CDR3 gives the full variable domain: EADIYQTPRYLVIGTGKKITLECSQTMGHDKMYWYQQDPGMELHLIHYSYGVNSTEKGDLSSESTVSRIRTEHFPLTLESARPSHTSQYLCASTRPAGELGGNEQFFGPGTRLTVL.

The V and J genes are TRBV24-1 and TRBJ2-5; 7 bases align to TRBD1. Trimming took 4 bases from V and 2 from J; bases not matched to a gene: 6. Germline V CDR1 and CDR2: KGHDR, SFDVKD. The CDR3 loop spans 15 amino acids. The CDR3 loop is CATSDPGQKQETQYF. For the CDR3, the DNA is TGTGCCACCAGTGACCCGGGACAGAAACAAGAGACCCAGTACTTC.

The CDR3 nucleotides are TGTGCCAGCAGTTTGGAGGGGCGGGATGGCTACACCTTC. Its translation: CASSLEGRDGYTF. The V gene is TRBV12-3 or TRBV12-4, the J gene TRBJ1-2; TRBD1 might be the D (5 bases). The CDR3 extends over 13 amino acids. V dropped 3 bases and J dropped 6 bases, with 11 bases sitting between them.

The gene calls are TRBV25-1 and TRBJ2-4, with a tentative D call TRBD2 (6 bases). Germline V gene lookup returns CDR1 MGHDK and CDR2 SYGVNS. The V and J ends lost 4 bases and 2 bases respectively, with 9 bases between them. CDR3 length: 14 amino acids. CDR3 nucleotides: TGTGCCAGCAGTGGGGGGGAGACCAAAAACATTCAGTACTTC. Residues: CASSGGETKNIQYF.

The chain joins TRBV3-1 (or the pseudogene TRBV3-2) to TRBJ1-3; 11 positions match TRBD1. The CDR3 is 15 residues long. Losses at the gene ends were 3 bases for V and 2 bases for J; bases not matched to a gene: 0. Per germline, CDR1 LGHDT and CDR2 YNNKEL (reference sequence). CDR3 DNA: TGTGCCAGCAGCCAGGGACAGGGGGCTGGAAACACCATATATTTT. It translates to CASSQGQGAGNTIYF.

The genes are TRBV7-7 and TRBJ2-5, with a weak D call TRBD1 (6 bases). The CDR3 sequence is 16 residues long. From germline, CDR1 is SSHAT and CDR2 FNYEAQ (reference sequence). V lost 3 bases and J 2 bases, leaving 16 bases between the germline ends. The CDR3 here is CASSLYRAPLQETQYF. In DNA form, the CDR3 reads TGTGCCAGCAGCTTGTACAGGGCCCCTCTACAAGAGACCCAGTACTTC.

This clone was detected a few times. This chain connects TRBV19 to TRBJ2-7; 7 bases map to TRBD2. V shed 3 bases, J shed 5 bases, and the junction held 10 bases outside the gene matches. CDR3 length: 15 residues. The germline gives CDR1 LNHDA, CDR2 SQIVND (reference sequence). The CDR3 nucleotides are TGTGCCAGTAGTATTCTAGCGGACCCACTCGACGAGCAGTACTTC. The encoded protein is CASSILADPLDEQYF.

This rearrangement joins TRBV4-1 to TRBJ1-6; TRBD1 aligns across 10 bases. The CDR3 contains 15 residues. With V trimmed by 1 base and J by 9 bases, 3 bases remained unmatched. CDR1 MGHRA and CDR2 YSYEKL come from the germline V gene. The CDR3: CASSQADRGVSPLHF. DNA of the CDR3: TGCGCCAGCAGCCAAGCGGACAGGGGGGTTTCACCCCTCCACTTT.

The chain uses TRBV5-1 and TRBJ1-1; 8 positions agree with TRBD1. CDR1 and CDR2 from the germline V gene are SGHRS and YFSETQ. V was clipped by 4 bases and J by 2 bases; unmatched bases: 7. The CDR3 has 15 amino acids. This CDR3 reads CASSTSTGDNTEAFF. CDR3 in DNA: TGCGCCAGCAGCACCTCGACAGGGGACAACACTGAAGCTTTCTTT. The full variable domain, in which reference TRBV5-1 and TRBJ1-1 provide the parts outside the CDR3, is KAGVTQTPRYLIKTRGQQVTLSCSPISGHRSVSWYQQTPGQGLQFLFEYFSETQRNKGNFPGRFSGRQFSNSRSEMNVSTLELGDSALYLCASSTSTGDNTEAFFGQGTRLTVV.

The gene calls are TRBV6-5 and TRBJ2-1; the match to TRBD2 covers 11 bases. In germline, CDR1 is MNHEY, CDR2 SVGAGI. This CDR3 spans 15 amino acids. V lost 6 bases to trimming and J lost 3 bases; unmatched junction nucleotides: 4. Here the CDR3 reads CASSQLAGGYNEQFF. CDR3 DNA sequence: TGTGCCAGCAGCCAGCTAGCGGGAGGCTACAATGAGCAGTTCTTC.

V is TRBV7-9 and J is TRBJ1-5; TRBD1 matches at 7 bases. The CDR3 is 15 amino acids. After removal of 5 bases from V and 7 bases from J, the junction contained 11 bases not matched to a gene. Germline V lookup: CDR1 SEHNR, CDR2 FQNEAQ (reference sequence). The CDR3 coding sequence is TGTGCCAGCAGCGGCGACAGGGAAAAAGGGCAGCCCCAGCATTTT. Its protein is CASSGDREKGQPQHF.

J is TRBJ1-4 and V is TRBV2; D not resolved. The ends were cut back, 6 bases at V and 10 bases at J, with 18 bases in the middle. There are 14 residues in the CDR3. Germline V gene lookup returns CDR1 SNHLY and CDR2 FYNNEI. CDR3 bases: TGTGCCAGCAGGGAGGTAGGCCCTCCCGGAAAACTGTTTTTT. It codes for CASREVGPPGKLFF.

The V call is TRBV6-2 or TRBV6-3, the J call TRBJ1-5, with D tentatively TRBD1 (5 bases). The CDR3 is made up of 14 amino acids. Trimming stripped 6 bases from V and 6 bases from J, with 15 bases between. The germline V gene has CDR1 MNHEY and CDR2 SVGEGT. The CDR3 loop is CASSLGGGGQPQHF. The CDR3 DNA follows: TGTGCCAGCAGCCTGGGGGGGGGTGGTCAGCCCCAGCATTTT.

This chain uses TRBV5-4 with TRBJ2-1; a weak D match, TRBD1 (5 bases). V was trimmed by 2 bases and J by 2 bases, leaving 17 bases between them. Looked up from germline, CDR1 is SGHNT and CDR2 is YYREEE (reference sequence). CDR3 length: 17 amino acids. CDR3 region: CASSLVTASYAYNEQFF. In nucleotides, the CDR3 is TGTGCCAGCAGCTTAGTGACAGCGTCCTATGCCTACAATGAGCAGTTCTTC. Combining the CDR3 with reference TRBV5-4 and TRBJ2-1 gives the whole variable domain ETGVTQSPTHLIKTRGQQVTLRCSSQSGHNTVSWYQQALGQGPQFIFQYYREEENGRGNFPPRFSGLQFPNYSSELNVNALELDDSALYLCASSLVTASYAYNEQFFGPGTRLTVL.